The 5 T cell receptor beta chains listed next were all sequenced from one sample in a study of T cell changes during pregnancy in multiple sclerosis. The protocol was immunoSEQ multiplex PCR, while the TCRdb copy is restricted to in-frame clones and leaves out a portion. The profile shows tens of thousands of clones, 90% to 95% of them singletons. Specimen: peripheral blood, collected in the first trimester of pregnancy. The receptors were gathered from a female donor in good health, enrolled as a control in a pregnancy study.

This chain connects TRBV5-4 to TRBJ2-1; 13 nucleotides agree with TRBD2. This CDR3 is 17 amino acids long. With 4 bases clipped from V and 3 bases from J, the junction kept 7 bases outside the gene matches. Germline values: CDR1 SGHNT, CDR2 YYREEE (reference sequence). For the CDR3, the DNA is TGTGCCAGCAGCCCCGGACTAGCGGGAGTATACTACAATGAGCAGTTCTTC. It yields the protein CASSPGLAGVYYNEQFF.

This chain joins TRBV5-6 and TRBJ1-4, with D perhaps matching TRBD1 (5 bases). Germline V gene data show CDR1 as SGHDT and CDR2 as YYEEEE. This CDR3 region has 15 residues. Trimming removed 4 bases at V and 8 bases at J, with 18 bases between. This CDR3 is CASSRGRGGSEKLFF. The CDR3 bases are TGTGCCAGCAGCCGGGGGAGGGGCGGTAGCGAAAAACTGTTTTTT.

The V gene is TRBV29-1, the J gene TRBJ2-7; 9 bases map to TRBD1. After removal of 7 bases from V and 5 bases from J, the junction contained 9 bases not matched to a gene. Per germline, CDR1 SQVTM and CDR2 ANQGSEA. The CDR3 length is 13 residues. The CDR3 here is CSARTGGMDEQYF. CDR3 nucleotides: TGCAGCGCCCGAACAGGGGGCATGGACGAGCAGTACTTC.

This chain joins TRBV29-1 and TRBJ2-3, with TRBD1 identical over 11 bases. Trimming cost V 6 bases and J 4 bases; bases outside gene matches: 3. The CDR3 runs to 13 residues. Germline V gene data show CDR1 as SQVTM and CDR2 as ANQGSEA. As DNA, the CDR3 is TGCAGCGTGGGGGACAGGGGGGCAGATACGCAGTATTTT. Protein: CSVGDRGADTQYF.

The chain joins TRBV5-1 to TRBJ2-7, with D perhaps TRBD1 (7 bases). The V gene's germline CDR1 is SGHRS and CDR2 YFSETQ. The CDR3 totals 15 residues. Trimming took off 3 bases at V and 7 bases at J, with 20 bases between the two ends. CDR3 in amino acids: CASSWNRGLSQEQYF. CDR3 in DNA: TGCGCCAGCAGCTGGAACAGGGGACTCAGCCAGGAGCAGTACTTC.